Each of the 11 T cell receptor beta chains below was sequenced from the same sample in a study of T cells in Graves' hyperthyroidism and ophthalmopathy (dated by TCRdb to about 2019). The library was prepared using multiplex PCR. Instrument on record: Illumina HiSeq 2000. The TCR beta CDR3 regions were amplified from RNA transcripts. A first-round RT-PCR of the TCR CDR3 used the HTBI primer set with the Qiagen OneStep RT-PCR kit. TCRdb ran its own pipeline on the public reads, namely fastp trimming at Q25 and MiXCR clone calling, and kept in-frame beta chains. Each entry merges the rows of one CDR3 protein and shows their most common DNA and genes. This sample lists about 520,000 distinct CDR3 sequences; approximately 24% were detected once. The ten biggest clones cover 11% of the sample. The specimen sequenced was blood. These receptors originate from a woman aged 30 to 39 with Graves' ophthalmopathy.

There are many counts of this clonotype. V and J are TRBV28 and TRBJ1-2, with D perhaps TRBD1 (6 bases). V was cut by 5 bases and J by 8 bases, with 21 bases left in between. Germline assignment: CDR1 MDHEN and CDR2 SYDVKM. The CDR3 spans 15 residues. Here the CDR3 reads CASSQRGQIATGYTF. CDR3 in DNA: TGTGCCAGCAGTCAACGGGGGCAGATTGCCACAGGCTACACCTTC.

This clonotype was seen at least ten times. V is TRBV6-1 and J is TRBJ2-7, with D perhaps matching TRBD2 (5 bases). Germline CDR1 is MNHNS and CDR2 is SASEGT. The CDR3 covers 13 residues. The ends were cut back, 5 bases at V and 2 bases at J, with 10 bases in the middle. CDR3 in DNA: TGTGCCAGCAGTCCCGGGGAGCCCTACGAGCAGTACTTC. Residues: CASSPGEPYEQYF.

This clonotype was observed many times. The rearrangement links TRBV6-5 to TRBJ1-1, with D possibly being TRBD1 (5 bases). The CDR3 extends over 13 amino acids. Germline V gene sequence: CDR1 MNHEY, CDR2 SVGAGI. Between the trimmed V and J ends, which lost 2 bases and 4 bases, there was a span of 8 bases. The CDR3 region is CASSYRGGTEAFF. In nucleotides, the CDR3 is TGTGCCAGCAGTTACCGGGGGGGCACTGAAGCTTTCTTT.

Ten or more counts support this clonotype. The V call is TRBV12-3 or TRBV12-4, the J call TRBJ1-2; D is uncertain. V was trimmed by 6 bases and J by 1 base, leaving 9 bases between them. The CDR3 spans 13 residues. As DNA, the CDR3 is TGTGCCAGCAGCTTCGACGGTAACTATGGCTACACCTTC. This codes for CASSFDGNYGYTF.

This clonotype was counted ten times or more. The chain combines TRBV20-1 with TRBJ1-1, with D uncertain. The CDR3 loop spans 11 amino acids. CDR1 DFQATT and CDR2 SNEGSKA come from the germline V gene (reference sequence). CDR3: CRSASDTEAFF. In DNA, the CDR3 is TGCAGATCGGCCTCCGACACTGAAGCTTTCTTT.

This clonotype was detected ten times or more. J is TRBJ2-5 and V is TRBV6-1, with 12 positions matching TRBD2. CDR1 MNHNS and CDR2 SASEGT come from the germline V gene. V lost 6 bases to trimming and J lost 2 bases; unmatched junction nucleotides: 4. This CDR3 region has 15 residues. CDR3 DNA sequence: TGTGCCAGCAGAGTCCTAGCGGGGGGGCAAGAGACCCAGTACTTC. Its protein is CASRVLAGGQETQYF.

This clonotype has ten or more counts. The chain is built from TRBV28 and TRBJ1-3; 11 bases match TRBD1. From germline, CDR1 is MDHEN and CDR2 SYDVKM. CDR3 length equals 19 residues. V lost 6 bases to trimming and J lost 3 bases; unmatched junction nucleotides: 16. The CDR3 coding sequence is TGTGCCAGCAGCTCCCCCTTAGGACAGGGGGCAATCTTTGGAAACACCATATATTTT. Its translation is CASSSPLGQGAIFGNTIYF.

This sequence joins TRBV10-3 and TRBJ1-1, with 12 bases identical to TRBD1. The V gene end was trimmed by 6 bases and the J gene end by 0 bases; junction bases not matched to a gene: 8. Germline loops: CDR1 ENHRY, CDR2 SYGVKD. CDR3 size: 17 residues. The CDR3 region is CAIRAAGTGGLNTEAFF. Here the CDR3 DNA reads TGTGCCATCAGAGCAGCCGGGACAGGGGGCTTGAACACTGAAGCTTTCTTT.

For the CDR3, the DNA is TGTGCCACCAGTGGGGGGAAGAACACCGGGGAGCTGTTTTTT. Translation gives CATSGGKNTGELFF. The chain has TRBV24-1 and TRBJ2-2; D possibly uses TRBD1 or TRBD2 (5 bases each). The CDR3 spans 14 residues. V dropped 5 bases and J dropped 1 base, with 7 bases sitting between them. CDR1 and CDR2 from the germline V gene are KGHDR and SFDVKD.

There are many counts of this clonotype. The rearrangement links TRBV13 to TRBJ2-7; a possible D gene is TRBD1 (6 bases). Germline values: CDR1 PRHDT, CDR2 FYEKMQ (reference sequence). The CDR3 length is 20 residues. V lost 5 bases and J lost 5, with 34 bases in between. CDR3 region: CASSHEPVNTRQAGANEQYF. In DNA, the CDR3 is TGTGCCAGCAGCCATGAACCGGTTAACACTAGACAGGCCGGGGCCAACGAGCAGTACTTC.

This clonotype showed up many times. The chain links TRBV20-1 to TRBJ2-7; 9 bases match TRBD1. V lost 5 bases, J lost 7 bases, and 6 bases stayed unmatched. CDR3 size: 12 residues. Germline CDR1 is DFQATT and CDR2 is SNEGSKA (reference sequence). The CDR3 DNA is TGCAGTGCTGGGACAGGGTCGAGAGAGCAGTACTTC. Translating it yields CSAGTGSREQYF.